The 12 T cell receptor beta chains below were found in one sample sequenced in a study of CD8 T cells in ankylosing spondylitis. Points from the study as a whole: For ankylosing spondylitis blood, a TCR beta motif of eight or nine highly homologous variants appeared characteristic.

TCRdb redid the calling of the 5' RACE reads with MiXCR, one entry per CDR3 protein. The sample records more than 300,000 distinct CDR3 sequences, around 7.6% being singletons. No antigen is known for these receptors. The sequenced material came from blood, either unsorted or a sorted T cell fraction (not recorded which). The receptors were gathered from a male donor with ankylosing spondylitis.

The CDR3 here is CASSRRHLMNTEAFF. Here the CDR3 DNA reads TGTGCCAGCAGCAGACGACATCTGATGAACACTGAAGCTTTCTTT. This chain uses TRBV14 with TRBJ1-1; the D is unclear. The germline V gene encodes CDR1 SGHDN and CDR2 FVKESK. V lost 5 bases, J lost 0 bases, and 13 bases lay in between. This CDR3 region has 15 residues.

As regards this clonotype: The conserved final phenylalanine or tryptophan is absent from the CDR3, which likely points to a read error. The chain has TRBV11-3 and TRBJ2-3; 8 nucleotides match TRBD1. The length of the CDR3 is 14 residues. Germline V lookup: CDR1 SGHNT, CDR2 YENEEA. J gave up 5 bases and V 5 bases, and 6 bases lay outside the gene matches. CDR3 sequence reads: CASSTRTGIDTQYL. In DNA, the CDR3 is TGTGCCAGCAGCACCCGGACAGGGATAGATACGCAGTATCTT.

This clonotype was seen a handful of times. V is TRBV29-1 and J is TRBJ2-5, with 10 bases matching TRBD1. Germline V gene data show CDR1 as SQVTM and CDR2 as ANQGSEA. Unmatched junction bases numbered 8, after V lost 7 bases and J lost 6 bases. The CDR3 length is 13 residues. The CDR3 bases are TGCAGCGCCCTAAGACAGGGGGCGCAGACCCAGTACTTC. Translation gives CSALRQGAQTQYF. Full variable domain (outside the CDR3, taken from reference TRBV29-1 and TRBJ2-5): SAVISQKPSRDICQRGTSLTIQCQVDSQVTMMFWYRQQPGQSLTLIATANQGSEATYESGFVIDKFPISRPNLTFSTLTVSNMSPEDSSIYLCSALRQGAQTQYFGPGTRLLVL.

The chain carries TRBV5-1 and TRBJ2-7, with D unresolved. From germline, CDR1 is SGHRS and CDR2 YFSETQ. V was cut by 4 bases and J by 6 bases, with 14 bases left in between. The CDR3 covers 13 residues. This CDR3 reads CASSPQGVSEQYF. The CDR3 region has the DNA TGCGCCAGCAGCCCGCAAGGAGTGAGCGAGCAGTACTTC.

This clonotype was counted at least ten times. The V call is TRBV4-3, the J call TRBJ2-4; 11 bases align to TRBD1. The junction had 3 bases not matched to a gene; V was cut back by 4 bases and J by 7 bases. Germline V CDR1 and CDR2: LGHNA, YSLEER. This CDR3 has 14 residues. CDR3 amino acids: CASSPGTGGNIQYF. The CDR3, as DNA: TGCGCCAGCAGCCCAGGGACAGGGGGGAACATTCAGTACTTC.

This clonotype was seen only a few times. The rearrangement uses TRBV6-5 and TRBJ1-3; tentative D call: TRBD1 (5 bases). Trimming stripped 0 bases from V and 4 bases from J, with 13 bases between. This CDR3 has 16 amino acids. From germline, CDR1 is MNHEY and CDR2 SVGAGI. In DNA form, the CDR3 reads TGTGCCAGCAGTTACTCGGGAGGGGAAGGCGGAAACACCATATATTTT. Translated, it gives CASSYSGGEGGNTIYF.

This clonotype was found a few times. The CDR3 region has the DNA TGTGCCAGCAGTTTACCCGATCCAGGGTCCTATGGCTACACCTTC. Protein product: CASSLPDPGSYGYTF. V usage is TRBV28 and J usage is TRBJ1-2; D possibly corresponds to TRBD1 (5 bases). Germline CDR1 is MDHEN and CDR2 is SYDVKM. Trimming left V 2 bases short and J 4 bases short, with 14 bases between. The CDR3 is made up of 15 amino acids.

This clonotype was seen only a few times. CDR3 DNA sequence: TGCAGCGTTGATGGGCAGCAAGAGACCCAGTACTTC. It is translated as CSVDGQQETQYF. The V call is TRBV29-1, the J call TRBJ2-5; D is undetermined. V gave up 3 bases and J gave up 2 bases, with 7 bases separating them. The CDR3 totals 12 residues. Germline CDR1 is SQVTM and CDR2 is ANQGSEA. Combining the CDR3 with reference TRBV29-1 and TRBJ2-5 gives the whole variable domain SAVISQKPSRDICQRGTSLTIQCQVDSQVTMMFWYRQQPGQSLTLIATANQGSEATYESGFVIDKFPISRPNLTFSTLTVSNMSPEDSSIYLCSVDGQQETQYFGPGTRLLVL.

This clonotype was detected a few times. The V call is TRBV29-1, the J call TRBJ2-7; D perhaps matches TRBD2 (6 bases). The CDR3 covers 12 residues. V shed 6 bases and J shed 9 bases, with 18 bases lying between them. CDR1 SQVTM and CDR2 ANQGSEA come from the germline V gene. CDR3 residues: CSVGAGSGGQYF. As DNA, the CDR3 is TGCAGCGTCGGTGCGGGTAGCGGCGGGCAGTACTTC.

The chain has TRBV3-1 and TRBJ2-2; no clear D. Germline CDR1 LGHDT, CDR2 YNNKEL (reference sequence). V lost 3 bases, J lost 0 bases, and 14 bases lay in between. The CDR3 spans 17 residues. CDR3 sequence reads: CASSHPTRTANTGELFF. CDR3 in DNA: TGTGCCAGCAGCCACCCTACTCGTACGGCGAACACCGGGGAGCTGTTTTTT.

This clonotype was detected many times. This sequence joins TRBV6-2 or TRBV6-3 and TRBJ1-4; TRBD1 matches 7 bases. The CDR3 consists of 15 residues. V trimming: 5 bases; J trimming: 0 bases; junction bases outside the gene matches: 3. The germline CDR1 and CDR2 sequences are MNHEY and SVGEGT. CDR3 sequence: CASSRTGPTNEKLFF. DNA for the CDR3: TGTGCCAGCAGTCGGACAGGACCAACTAATGAAAAACTGTTTTTT.

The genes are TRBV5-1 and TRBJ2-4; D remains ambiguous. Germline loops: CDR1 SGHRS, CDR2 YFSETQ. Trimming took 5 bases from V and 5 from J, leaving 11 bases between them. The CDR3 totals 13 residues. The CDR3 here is CASSRESENIQYF. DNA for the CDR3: TGCGCCAGCAGTAGGGAATCTGAAAACATTCAGTACTTC.